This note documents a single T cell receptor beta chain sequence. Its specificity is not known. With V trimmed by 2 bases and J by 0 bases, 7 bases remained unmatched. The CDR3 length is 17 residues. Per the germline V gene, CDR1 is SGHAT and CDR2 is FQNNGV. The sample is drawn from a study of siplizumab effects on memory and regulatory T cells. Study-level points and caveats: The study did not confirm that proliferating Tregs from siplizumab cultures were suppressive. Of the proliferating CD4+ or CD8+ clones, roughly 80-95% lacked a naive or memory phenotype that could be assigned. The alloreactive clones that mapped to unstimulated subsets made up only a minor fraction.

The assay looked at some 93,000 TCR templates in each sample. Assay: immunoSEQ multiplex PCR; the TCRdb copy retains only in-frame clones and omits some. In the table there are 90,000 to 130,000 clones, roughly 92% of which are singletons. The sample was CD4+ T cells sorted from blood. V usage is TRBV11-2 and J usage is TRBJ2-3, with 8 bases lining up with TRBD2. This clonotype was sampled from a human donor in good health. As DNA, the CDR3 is TGTGCCAGCAGCTTAACGGGGGGGTTATCTAGCACAGATACGCAGTATTTT. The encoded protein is CASSLTGGLSSTDTQYF.